These T cell receptor beta chains were read from a single sample in a study of T cells after yellow fever vaccination. In TCRdb, the 5' RACE reads were re-called with MiXCR into one record per CDR3 protein. The sample has approximately 32,000 distinct CDR3 sequences; approximately 6.6% are singletons. The sequences come from PBMCs, either bulk or a sorted T-cell subset (CD4+, CD8+, memory, or dextramer-sorted; not recorded which), collected on the day of the first yellow fever vaccination. These receptors all stem from a man younger than 30 who received the YFV17D yellow fever vaccine. Each CDR3 is given with its conserved first and last residue. A D gene is named only where the DNA matches it firmly. Only some rows state a clone size, as once, few, many or a class for expanded clones.

-,TRBV7-2,many,TRBJ1-2,CASSRDGVYGYTF,TGTGCCAGCAGCCGGGACGGTGTCTATGGCTACACCTTC
-,TRBV27,many,TRBJ2-5,CASSSPASLETQYF,TGTGCCAGCAGTTCCCCGGCGAGCCTAGAGACCCAGTACTTC
-,TRBV15,many,TRBJ1-5,CATSRADQPQHF,TGTGCCACCAGCAGAGCAGATCAGCCCCAGCATTTT
-,TRBV7-6,many,TRBJ2-5,CASSLTGGRGKETQYF,TGTGCCAGCAGCTTAACGGGGGGCCGAGGGAAAGAGACCCAGTACTTC
TRBD1,TRBV7-2,-,TRBJ1-2,CASSPNRGDGYTF,TGTGCCAGCAGCCCCAACAGGGGCGATGGCTACACCTTC
-,TRBV5-1,many,TRBJ2-7,CASSWMYEQYF,TGCGCCAGCAGCTGGATGTACGAGCAGTACTTC
-,TRBV2,many,TRBJ2-3,CASSEAPDTQYF,TGTGCCAGCAGTGAAGCCCCAGATACGCAGTATTTT
-,TRBV20-1,-,TRBJ1-5,CSAPDTGSKQPQHF,TGCAGTGCTCCCGACACGGGGAGCAAGCAGCCCCAGCATTTT
-,TRBV6-1,few,TRBJ2-6,CASMSSGANVLTF,TGTGCCAGCATGAGCTCTGGGGCCAACGTCCTGACTTTC
TRBD2,TRBV5-4,many,TRBJ2-2,CASSPGLAGGNTGELFF,TGTGCCAGCAGCCCCGGACTAGCGGGGGGGAACACCGGGGAGCTGTTTTTT